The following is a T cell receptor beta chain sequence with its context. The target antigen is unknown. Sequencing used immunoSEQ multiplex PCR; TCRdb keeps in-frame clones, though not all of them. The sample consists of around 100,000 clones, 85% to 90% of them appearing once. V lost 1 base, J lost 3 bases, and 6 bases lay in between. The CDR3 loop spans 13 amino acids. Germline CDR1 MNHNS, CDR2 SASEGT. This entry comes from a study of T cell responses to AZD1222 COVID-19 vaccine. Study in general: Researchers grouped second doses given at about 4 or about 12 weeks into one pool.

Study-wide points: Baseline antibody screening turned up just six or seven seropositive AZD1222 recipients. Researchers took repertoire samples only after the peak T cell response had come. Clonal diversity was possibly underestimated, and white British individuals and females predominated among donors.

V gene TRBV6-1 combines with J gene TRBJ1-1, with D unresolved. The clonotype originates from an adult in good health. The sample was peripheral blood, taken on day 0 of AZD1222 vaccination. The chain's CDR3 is CASSEVEDTEAFF. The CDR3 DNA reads TGTGCCAGCAGTGAAGTCGAGGACACTGAAGCTTTCTTT.